This passage covers 15 T cell receptor beta chains from one sample sequenced in a study of T cell clonality in common variable immunodeficiency. General study results and limits: In common variable immunodeficiency, TCR beta chains reportedly carried fewer deletions and N-nucleotide insertions.

For these receptors, no antigen is known. Clones were read by immunoSEQ multiplex PCR, and TCRdb kept only the in-frame ones, dropping some. The sample holds some 25,000 clones, and no clone turns up only once. Sequencing used peripheral blood mononuclear cells. These receptor sequences come from a human donor with common variable immunodeficiency.

In its sample, this clone was seen a few times. The CDR3 bases that were read are TGTGCCAGTAGTTGGCAGGGTGACTCTGGAAACACC. Amino acids: CASSWQGDSGNT. The entire CDR3 protein reads CASSWQGDSGNTIYF. This chain connects TRBV19 to TRBJ1-3, with D possibly matching TRBD1 (5 bases). The CDR3 is cut off 3 residues early in the read; its end comes from the germline J gene. Germline V gene lookup returns CDR1 LNHDA and CDR2 SQIVND (reference sequence). Trimming pared 5 bases from V and 0 bases from J, leaving 11 bases between. This CDR3 spans 15 amino acids.

As for this clone: Sequencing ends 3 residues short of the CDR3 end; the germline J gene provides the rest. J is TRBJ1-4 and V is TRBV6-2 or TRBV6-3; possible D gene TRBD1, 6 bases. The germline V gene encodes CDR1 MNHEY and CDR2 SVGEGT. The CDR3 contains 14 residues. The V end was cut by 6 bases, the J end by 4 bases, with 12 bases between. The CDR3 spells CASSPDRSNEKLFF. The sequenced CDR3 bases are TGTGCCAGCAGCCCGGACAGAAGTAATGAAAAA.

This clone was observed at least ten times. The CDR3 extends 3 residues past the end of the read, so its final part is completed from the germline J gene. The J gene is TRBJ2-2, the V gene TRBV18; D uncertain. This CDR3 spans 16 amino acids. Germline V gives CDR1 KGHSH, CDR2 LQKENI. V shed 3 bases and J shed 1 base, with 12 bases lying between them. The sequenced part of the CDR3 DNA is TGTGCCAGCTCACCTCAGACCTCAGGGAACACCGGGGAG. Protein: CASSPQTSGNTGE. The full CDR3 protein reads CASSPQTSGNTGELFF.

This clone was found many times. The read ends 3 residues before the CDR3 terminus; that terminus is restored from the germline J gene. V usage is TRBV5-1 and J usage is TRBJ2-2; 9 nucleotides match TRBD1. This CDR3 spans 16 amino acids. The V gene's germline CDR1 is SGHRS and CDR2 YFSETQ. The ends lost 2 bases at V and 8 bases at J; junction bases unmatched: 10. CDR3 DNA (partial): TGCGCCAGCAGCTTAGCCCGGGACAGGGTATCAGGGGAG. Translating it yields CASSLARDRVSGE. The complete CDR3 protein is CASSLARDRVSGELFF.

Note on this clone: The CDR3 goes on 3 residues after the read ends, and that part is filled in from the germline J gene. The chain has TRBV18 and TRBJ2-7, with 12 bases identical to TRBD2. The junction had 14 bases not matched to a gene; V was cut back by 1 base and J by 1 base. The CDR3 is 20 amino acids. The germline gives CDR1 KGHSH, CDR2 LQKENI. The CDR3 bases that were read are TGTGCCAGCTCACCACTTCCAGGACTAGCGGGAAGTGAATCGTCCTACGAG. Protein product: CASSPLPGLAGSESSYE. Given in full, the CDR3 is CASSPLPGLAGSESSYEQYF. The complete variable domain, with remaining parts taken from reference TRBV18 and TRBJ2-7, reads NAGVMQNPRHLVRRRGQEARLRCSPMKGHSHVYWYRQLPEEGLKFMVYLQKENIIDESGMPKERFSAEFPKEGPSILRIQQVVRGDSAAYFCASSPLPGLAGSESSYEQYFGPGTRLTVT.

This clone has a count of ten or more. The read halts 3 residues ahead of the CDR3 end, with the missing end drawn from the germline J gene. The chain uses TRBV19 and TRBJ2-7; 8 bases are a match to TRBD1. CDR1 LNHDA and CDR2 SQIVND come from the germline V gene (reference sequence). Trimming removed 0 bases from V and 3 bases from J; junction bases left unmatched: 4. CDR3 length: 15 residues. CDR3 amino acids: CASSIESGGRYEQYF. CDR3 bases read: TGTGCCAGTAGTATAGAGTCAGGGGGCCGCTACGAG.

This clone was observed at least ten times. The chain's CDR3 is CSASQQGANEKLFF. The covered CDR3 bases are TGCAGTGCAAGCCAACAGGGAGCTAATGAAAAA. The rearrangement joins TRBV20-1 to TRBJ1-4, with D perhaps matching TRBD1 (6 bases). With the read ending 3 residues before the CDR3 end, the germline J gene is used to fill in that end. The CDR3 runs to 14 residues. V was clipped by 6 bases and J by 3 bases, with 14 bases between them. Germline V gives CDR1 DFQATT, CDR2 SNEGSKA (reference sequence).

This clone was picked up many times. The read gets to within 3 residues of the CDR3 end, and the germline J gene fills in the rest. The rearrangement uses TRBV7-6 and TRBJ2-1; 9 positions match TRBD2. V lost 3 bases and J lost 7; bases outside the gene matches: 7. The CDR3 length is 15 residues. Germline loops: CDR1 SGHVS, CDR2 FNYEAQ. CDR3 residues: CASSFAGGSVNEQFF. The CDR3 bases that were read are TGTGCCAGCAGCTTTGCGGGGGGGTCTGTGAATGAG. Based on the CDR3 plus reference TRBV7-6 and TRBJ2-1, the full variable domain is GAGVSQSPRYKVTKRGQDVALRCDPISGHVSLYWYRQALGQGPEFLTYFNYEAQQDKSGLPNDRFSAERPEGSISTLTIQRTEQRDSAMYRCASSFAGGSVNEQFFGPGTRLTVL.

This clone has at least ten counts. Read sequence stops 3 residues before the CDR3 end, and the germline J gene provides the missing end. The V and J genes are TRBV7-2 and TRBJ2-7; 10 bases agree with TRBD1. Germline trimming cut 6 bases from V and 2 bases from J; bases unmatched to any gene: 7. This CDR3 region has 15 residues. CDR1 and CDR2 from the germline V gene are SGHTA and FQGNSA. This CDR3 reads CASREPGQGTYEQYF. The part of the CDR3 DNA that was read is TGTGCCAGCAGGGAACCGGGACAGGGGACCTACGAG.

There are many counts of this clone. The read comes to an end 3 residues before the CDR3 does, leaving the germline J gene to fill in the end. The chain has TRBV6-2 or TRBV6-3 and TRBJ2-7, with a tentative D call TRBD1 (6 bases). CDR3 length: 15 amino acids. Germline CDR1 MNHEY, CDR2 SVGEGT. V was trimmed by 2 bases and J by 2 bases, leaving 13 bases between them. Partial CDR3 DNA: TGTGCCAGCAGTTACGGCGGCAGGGGCACCTACGAG. It translates to CASSYGGRGTYE. The whole CDR3 reads CASSYGGRGTYEQYF.

Regarding this clone: Read sequence stops 3 residues before the CDR3 end, and the germline J gene provides the missing end. The chain employs TRBV30 and TRBJ2-7, with D perhaps matching TRBD2 (6 bases). Germline V gene sequence: CDR1 GTSNPN, CDR2 SVGIG (reference sequence). Trimming stripped 0 bases from V and 2 bases from J, with 17 bases between. This CDR3 has 16 amino acids. CDR3 loop: CAWSVGGLHHPYEQYF. The DNA read from the CDR3 is TGTGCCTGGAGTGTGGGCGGACTACATCACCCCTACGAG. The full variable domain, completed using reference TRBV30 and TRBJ2-7, is SQTIHQWPATLVQPVGSPLSLECTVEGTSNPNLYWYRQAAGRGLQLLFYSVGIGQISSEVPQNLSASRPQDRQFILSSKKLLLSDSGFYLCAWSVGGLHHPYEQYFGPGTRLTVT.

This clone showed up many times. Read coverage stops 3 residues before the CDR3 terminus; the germline J gene supplies the remainder. This chain uses TRBV6-2 or TRBV6-3 with TRBJ2-2; 9 positions match TRBD2. CDR3 length: 15 amino acids. After removal of 5 bases from V and 4 bases from J, the junction contained 5 bases not matched to a gene. In germline, CDR1 is MNHEY, CDR2 SVGEGT. The CDR3 reads CASSGRLAATGELFF. CDR3 bases read: TGTGCCAGCAGTGGCAGACTAGCGGCCACCGGGGAG.

This clone qualifies as medium-sized. The DNA ends 3 residues before the CDR3 does, and the rest of the CDR3 is filled in from the germline J gene. The chain employs TRBV30 and TRBJ1-2; 11 bases are shared with TRBD1. The germline CDR1 and CDR2 sequences are GTSNPN and SVGIG (reference sequence). The CDR3 extends over 12 amino acids. Partial CDR3 DNA: TGTGCCTGGACCCGGGACAGGGGGGAC. It yields the protein CAWTRDRGD. Given in full, the CDR3 is CAWTRDRGDYTF.

The CDR3 here is CASSYRDYQETQYF. Partial CDR3 DNA: TGTGCCAGCAGCTACCGGGACTACCAAGAGACC. The gene calls are TRBV11-2 and TRBJ2-5; tentative D call: TRBD2 (6 bases). The read ends 3 residues early relative to the CDR3; the germline J gene fills the gap. Germline V gene data show CDR1 as SGHAT and CDR2 as FQNNGV. The V and J ends lost 4 bases and 0 bases respectively, with 9 bases between them. The CDR3 totals 14 residues.

A few counts support this clone. The read terminates 3 residues before the CDR3 end, so the remaining end is supplied by the germline J gene. The chain joins TRBV6-1 to TRBJ2-7, with 9 bases identical to TRBD2. Trimming took 1 base from V and 4 from J; bases not matched to a gene: 5. CDR1 is MNHNS, CDR2 SASEGT, per germline. This CDR3 has 15 residues. CDR3 DNA (partial): TGTGCCAGCAGTGAAGGGACTAGCGTTCATTACGAG. Translated: CASSEGTSVHYE. The CDR3 as a whole reads CASSEGTSVHYEQYF.